This T cell receptor beta chain was recorded in a study of T cells in Graves' hyperthyroidism and ophthalmopathy. Authors of the study amplified TCR beta CDR3 regions from RNA transcripts. HTBI primers were employed in a first-round RT-PCR of the TCR CDR3. Via MiXCR, TCRdb re-called the multiplex PCR reads, giving one row per CDR3 protein. The data hold around 520,000 distinct CDR3 sequences, with approximately 15% observed a single time. Many counts were recorded for this clonotype. The CDR3 is made up of 17 amino acids. From germline, CDR1 is DFQATT and CDR2 SNEGSKA (reference sequence). V was shortened by 3 bases and J by 8 bases, with 23 bases between the two germline ends.

Sequencing input: blood. The chain joins TRBV20-1 to TRBJ1-6, with a possible D match to TRBD1 (5 bases). The origin of this receptor is a woman aged 18-35 years with Graves' hyperthyroidism. CDR3 DNA sequence: TGCAGTGCTAGGCCGGAAAGAGGTAGTGGGGCGGATTCACCCCTCCACTTT. This gives the protein CSARPERGSGADSPLHF.